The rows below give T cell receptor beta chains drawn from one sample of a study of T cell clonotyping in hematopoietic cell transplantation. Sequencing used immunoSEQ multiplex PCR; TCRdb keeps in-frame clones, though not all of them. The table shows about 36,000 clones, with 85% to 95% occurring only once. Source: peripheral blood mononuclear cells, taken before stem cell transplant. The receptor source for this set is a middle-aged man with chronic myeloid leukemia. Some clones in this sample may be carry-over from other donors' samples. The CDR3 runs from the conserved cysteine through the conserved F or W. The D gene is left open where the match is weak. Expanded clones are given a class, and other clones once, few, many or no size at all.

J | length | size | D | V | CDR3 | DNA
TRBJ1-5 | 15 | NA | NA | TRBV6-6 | CASSYSSGEDQPQHF | TGTGCCAGCAGTTACTCCTCAGGGGAAGATCAGCCCCAGCATTTT
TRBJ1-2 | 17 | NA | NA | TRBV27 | CASSFAGGGRGNYGYTF | TGTGCCAGCAGTTTTGCCGGCGGGGGAAGGGGTAACTATGGCTACACCTTC
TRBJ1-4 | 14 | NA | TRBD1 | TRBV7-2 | CASSLGQSNEKLFF | TGTGCCAGCAGCTTGGGACAGTCTAATGAAAAACTGTTTTTT
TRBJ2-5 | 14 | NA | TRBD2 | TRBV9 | CASSPTSGGETQYF | TGTGCCAGCAGCCCTACTAGCGGGGGGGAGACCCAGTACTTC
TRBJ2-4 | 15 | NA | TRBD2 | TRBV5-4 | CASSSNPSGGDIQYF | TGTGCCAGCAGCTCTAACCCTAGCGGGGGGGACATTCAGTACTTC
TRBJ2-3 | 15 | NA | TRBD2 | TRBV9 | CASSVVSGGGDTQYF | TGTGCCAGCAGCGTAGTTAGCGGGGGTGGAGATACGCAGTATTTT
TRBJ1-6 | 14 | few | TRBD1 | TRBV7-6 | CASSFGTDNSPLHF | TGTGCCAGCAGCTTCGGGACAGATAATTCACCCCTCCACTTT
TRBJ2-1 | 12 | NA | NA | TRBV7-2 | CASSLGRTEQFF | TGTGCCAGCAGCTTAGGTCGGACTGAGCAGTTCTTC
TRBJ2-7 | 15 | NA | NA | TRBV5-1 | CASSLAVRAPYEQYF | TGCGCCAGCAGCTTGGCCGTGAGGGCTCCCTACGAGCAGTACTTC
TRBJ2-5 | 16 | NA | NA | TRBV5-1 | CASSLSFQGGTETQYF | TGCGCCAGCAGCTTGTCGTTCCAGGGAGGAACGGAGACCCAGTACTTC
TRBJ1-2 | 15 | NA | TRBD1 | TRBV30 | CAWSLSGTGGVGYTF | TGTGCCTGGAGTCTCTCCGGGACAGGGGGGGTGGGCTACACCTTC
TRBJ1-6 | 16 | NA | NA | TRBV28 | CASSSLRDGYNSPLHF | TGTGCCAGCAGCAGTCTTCGGGACGGGTATAATTCACCCCTCCACTTT
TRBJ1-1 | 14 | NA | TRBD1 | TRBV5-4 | CASSRSGGGTEAFF | TGTGCCAGCAGCCGTTCAGGGGGAGGAACTGAAGCTTTCTTT
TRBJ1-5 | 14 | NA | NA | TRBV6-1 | CASSEVGQRQPQHF | TGTGCCAGCAGTGAAGTGGGGCAAAGGCAGCCCCAGCATTTT
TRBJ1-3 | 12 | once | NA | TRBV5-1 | CASSPYGNTIYF | TGCGCCAGCAGCCCATACGGAAACACCATATATTTT
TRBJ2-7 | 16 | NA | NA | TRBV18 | CASSPPRDGPTGEQYF | TGTGCCAGCTCACCTCCGAGGGACGGACCTACGGGGGAGCAGTACTTC
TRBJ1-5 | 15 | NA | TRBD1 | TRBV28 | CASSSGQGLWQPQHF | TGTGCCAGCAGTTCTGGACAGGGCCTTTGGCAGCCCCAGCATTTT
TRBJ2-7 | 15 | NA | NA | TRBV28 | CASSLSEGGSYEQYF | TGTGCCAGCAGTTTATCGGAGGGGGGCTCCTACGAGCAGTACTTC
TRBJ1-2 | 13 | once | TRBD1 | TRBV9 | CASSVYRGYGYTF | TGTGCCAGCAGCGTATACAGGGGCTATGGCTACACCTTC
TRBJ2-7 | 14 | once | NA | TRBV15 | CATSRPGVLGEQYF | TGTGCCACCAGCAGACCAGGGGTCTTGGGGGAGCAGTACTTC
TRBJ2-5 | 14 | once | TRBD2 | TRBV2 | CASKSGGYQETQYF | TGTGCCAGCAAAAGCGGGGGCTACCAAGAGACCCAGTACTTC
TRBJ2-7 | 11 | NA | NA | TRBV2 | CASSEAEWQYF | TGTGCCAGCAGTGAAGCGGAGTGGCAGTACTTC
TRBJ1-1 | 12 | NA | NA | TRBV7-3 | CASSPGGDLAFF | TGTGCCAGCAGCCCCGGCGGAGATTTAGCTTTCTTT
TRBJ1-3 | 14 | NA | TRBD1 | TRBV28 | CASRISGGGNTIYF | TGTGCCAGCAGGATATCAGGGGGTGGAAACACCATATATTTT
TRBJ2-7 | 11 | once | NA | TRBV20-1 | CSALTDYRQYF | TGCAGTGCCCTGACAGACTATAGGCAGTACTTC
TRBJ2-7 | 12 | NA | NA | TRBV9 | CASSGQSHEQYF | TGTGCCAGCAGCGGGCAATCCCACGAGCAGTACTTC
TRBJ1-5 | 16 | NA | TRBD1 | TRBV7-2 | CASSPGTGLGNQPQHF | TGTGCCAGCAGCCCCGGGACAGGGTTAGGGAATCAGCCCCAGCATTTT
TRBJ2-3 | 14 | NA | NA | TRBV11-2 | CASSLLGGTDTQYF | TGTGCCAGCAGCCTCCTCGGAGGGACAGATACGCAGTATTTT
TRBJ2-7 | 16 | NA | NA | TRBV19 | CASTPGGGRSSYEQYF | TGTGCCAGTACCCCGGGTGGTGGGCGAAGCTCCTACGAGCAGTACTTC